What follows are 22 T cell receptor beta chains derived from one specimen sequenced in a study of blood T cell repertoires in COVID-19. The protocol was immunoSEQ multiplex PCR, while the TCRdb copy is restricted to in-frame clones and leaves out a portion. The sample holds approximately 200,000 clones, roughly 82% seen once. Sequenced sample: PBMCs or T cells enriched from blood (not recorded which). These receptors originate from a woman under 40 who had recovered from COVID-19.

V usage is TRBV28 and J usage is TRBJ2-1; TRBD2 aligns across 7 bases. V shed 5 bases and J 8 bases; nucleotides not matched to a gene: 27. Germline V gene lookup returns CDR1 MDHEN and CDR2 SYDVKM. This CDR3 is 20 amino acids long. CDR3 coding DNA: TGTGCCAGCAGTCTAGCAGAGACTAGCATTGACGATTACAAGGCCGATGAGCAGTTCTTC. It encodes CASSLAETSIDDYKADEQFF.

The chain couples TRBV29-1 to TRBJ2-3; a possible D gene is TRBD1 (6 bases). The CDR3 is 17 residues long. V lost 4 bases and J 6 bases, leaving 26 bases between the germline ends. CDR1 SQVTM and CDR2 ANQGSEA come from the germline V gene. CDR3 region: CSVAGTWERDTGDTQYF. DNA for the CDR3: TGCAGCGTTGCCGGCACCTGGGAGAGGGATACAGGGGATACGCAGTATTTT.

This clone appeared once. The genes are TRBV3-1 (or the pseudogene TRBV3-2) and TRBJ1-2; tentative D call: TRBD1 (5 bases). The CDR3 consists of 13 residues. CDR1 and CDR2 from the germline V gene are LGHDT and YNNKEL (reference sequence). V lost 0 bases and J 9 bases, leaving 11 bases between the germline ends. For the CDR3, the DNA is TGTGCCAGCAGCCAAGAGACAGCCAACCGCTACACCTTC. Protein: CASSQETANRYTF.

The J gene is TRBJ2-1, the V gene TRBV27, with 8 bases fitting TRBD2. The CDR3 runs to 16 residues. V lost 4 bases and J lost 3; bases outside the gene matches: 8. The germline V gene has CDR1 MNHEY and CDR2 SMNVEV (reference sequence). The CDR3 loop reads CASSSLVAGLYNEQFF. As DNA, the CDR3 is TGTGCCAGCAGTTCGCTGGTAGCGGGGCTCTACAATGAGCAGTTCTTC.

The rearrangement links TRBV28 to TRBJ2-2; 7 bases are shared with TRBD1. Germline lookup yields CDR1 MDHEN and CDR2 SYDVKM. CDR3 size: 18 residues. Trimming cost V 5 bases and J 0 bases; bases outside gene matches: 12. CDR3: CASSRTGVTIANTGELFF. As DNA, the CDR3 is TGTGCCAGCAGTCGAACAGGGGTGACCATCGCGAACACCGGGGAGCTGTTTTTT.

The CDR3 DNA sequence: TGTGCCAGCAGCTTGGCGCCCCCGGGGGGTAACATCGCCTACGAGCAGTACTTC. Residues: CASSLAPPGGNIAYEQYF. The rearrangement uses TRBV5-4 and TRBJ2-7; 7 nucleotides agree with TRBD2. CDR3 length: 18 amino acids. Per germline, CDR1 SGHNT and CDR2 YYREEE (reference sequence). J gave up 2 bases and V 0 bases, and 14 bases lay outside the gene matches. Full variable domain (missing parts from reference TRBV5-4 and TRBJ2-7): ETGVTQSPTHLIKTRGQQVTLRCSSQSGHNTVSWYQQALGQGPQFIFQYYREEENGRGNFPPRFSGLQFPNYSSELNVNALELDDSALYLCASSLAPPGGNIAYEQYFGPGTRLTVT.

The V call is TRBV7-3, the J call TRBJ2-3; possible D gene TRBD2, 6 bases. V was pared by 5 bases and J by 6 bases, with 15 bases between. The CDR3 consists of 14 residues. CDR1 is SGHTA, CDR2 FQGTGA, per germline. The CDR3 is CASSPYGTGDTQYF. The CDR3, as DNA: TGTGCCAGCAGCCCCTACGGGACTGGGGATACGCAGTATTTT.

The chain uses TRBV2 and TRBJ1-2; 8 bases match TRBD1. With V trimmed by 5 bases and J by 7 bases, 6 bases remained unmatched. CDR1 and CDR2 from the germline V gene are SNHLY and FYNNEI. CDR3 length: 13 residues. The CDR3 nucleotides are TGTGCCAGCAGTTGGACAGGGAAACCTGGCTACACCTTC. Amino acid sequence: CASSWTGKPGYTF.

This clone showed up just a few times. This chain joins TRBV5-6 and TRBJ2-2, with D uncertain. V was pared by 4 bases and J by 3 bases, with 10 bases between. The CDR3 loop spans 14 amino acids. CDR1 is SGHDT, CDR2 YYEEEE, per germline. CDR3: CASSLYSDTGELFF. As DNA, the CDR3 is TGTGCCAGCAGCCTATATTCGGACACCGGGGAGCTGTTTTTT.

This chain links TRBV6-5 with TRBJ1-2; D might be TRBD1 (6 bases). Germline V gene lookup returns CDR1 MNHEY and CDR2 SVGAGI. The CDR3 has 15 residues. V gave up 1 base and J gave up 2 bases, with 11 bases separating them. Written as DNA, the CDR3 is TGTGCCAGCAGTTACTATACAGGGACAAACTATGGCTACACCTTC. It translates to CASSYYTGTNYGYTF.

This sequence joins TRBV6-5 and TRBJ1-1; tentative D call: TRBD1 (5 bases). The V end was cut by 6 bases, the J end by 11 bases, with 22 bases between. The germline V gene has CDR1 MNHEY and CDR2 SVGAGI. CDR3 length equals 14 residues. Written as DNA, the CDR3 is TGTGCCAGCAGGGCATTCGGGCCGGGACTCTATGCTTTCTTT. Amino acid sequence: CASRAFGPGLYAFF.

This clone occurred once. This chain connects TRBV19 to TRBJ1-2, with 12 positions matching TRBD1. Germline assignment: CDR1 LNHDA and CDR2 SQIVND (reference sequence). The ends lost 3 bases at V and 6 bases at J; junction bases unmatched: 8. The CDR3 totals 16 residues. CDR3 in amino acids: CASSMGTGGAHNGYTF. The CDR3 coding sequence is TGTGCCAGTAGTATGGGGACAGGGGGCGCGCATAATGGCTACACCTTC.

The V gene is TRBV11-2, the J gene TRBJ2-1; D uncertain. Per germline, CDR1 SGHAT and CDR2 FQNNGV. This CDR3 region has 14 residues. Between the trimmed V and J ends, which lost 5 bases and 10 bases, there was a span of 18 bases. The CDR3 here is CASSEARPPEEQFF. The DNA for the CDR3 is TGTGCCAGCAGCGAGGCTAGGCCCCCTGAAGAGCAGTTCTTC. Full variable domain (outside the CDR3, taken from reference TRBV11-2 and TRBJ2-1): EAGVAQSPRYKIIEKRQSVAFWCNPISGHATLYWYQQILGQGPKLLIQFQNNGVVDDSQLPKDRFSAERLKGVDSTLKIQPAKLEDSAVYLCASSEARPPEEQFFGPGTRLTVL.

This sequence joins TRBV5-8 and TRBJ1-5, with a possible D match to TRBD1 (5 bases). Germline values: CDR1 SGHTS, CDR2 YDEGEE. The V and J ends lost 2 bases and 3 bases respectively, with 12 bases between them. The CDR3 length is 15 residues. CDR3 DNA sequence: TGTGCCAGCAGCTTAGCAGGGAGGCTCAATCAGCCCCAGCATTTT. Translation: CASSLAGRLNQPQHF.

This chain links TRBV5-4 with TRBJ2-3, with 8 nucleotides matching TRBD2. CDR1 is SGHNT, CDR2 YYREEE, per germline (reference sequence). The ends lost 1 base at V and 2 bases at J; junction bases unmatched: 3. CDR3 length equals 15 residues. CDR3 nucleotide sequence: TGTGCCAGCAGCTTGCCCGGGAGGGCCACAGATACGCAGTATTTT. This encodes CASSLPGRATDTQYF.

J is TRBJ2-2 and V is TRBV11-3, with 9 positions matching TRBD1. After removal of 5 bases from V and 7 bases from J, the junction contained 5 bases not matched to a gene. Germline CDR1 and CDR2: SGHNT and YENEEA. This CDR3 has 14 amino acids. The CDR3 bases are TGTGCCAGCAGCCAAGGACAGGGGAACGGGGAGCTGTTTTTT. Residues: CASSQGQGNGELFF.

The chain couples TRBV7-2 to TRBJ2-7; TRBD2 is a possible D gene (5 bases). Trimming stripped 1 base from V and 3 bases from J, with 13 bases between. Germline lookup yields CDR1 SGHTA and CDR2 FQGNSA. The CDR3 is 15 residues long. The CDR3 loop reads CASSLVSGNHYEQYF. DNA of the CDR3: TGTGCCAGCAGCTTAGTGTCGGGGAATCACTACGAGCAGTACTTC.

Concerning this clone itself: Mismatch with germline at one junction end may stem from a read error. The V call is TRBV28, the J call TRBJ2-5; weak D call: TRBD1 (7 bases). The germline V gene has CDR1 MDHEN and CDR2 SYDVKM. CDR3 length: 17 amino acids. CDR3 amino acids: CASRASSGGQLQEAQYF. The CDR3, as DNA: TGTGCCAGCAGAGCCTCATCCGGGGGACAGCTCCAAGAGGCCCAGTACTTC. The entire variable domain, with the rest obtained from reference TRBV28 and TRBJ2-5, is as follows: DVKVTQSSRYLVKRTGEKVFLECVQDMDHENMFWYRQDPGLGLRLIYFSYDVKMKEKGDIPEGYSVSREKKERFSLILESASTNQTSMYLCASRASSGGQLQEAQYFGPGTRLLVL.

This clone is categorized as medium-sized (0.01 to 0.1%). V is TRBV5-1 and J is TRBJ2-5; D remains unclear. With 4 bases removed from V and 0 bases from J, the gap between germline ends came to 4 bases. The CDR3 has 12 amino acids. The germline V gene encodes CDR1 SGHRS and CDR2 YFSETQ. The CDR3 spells CASSPDQETQYF. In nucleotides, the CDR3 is TGCGCCAGCAGCCCGGACCAAGAGACCCAGTACTTC.

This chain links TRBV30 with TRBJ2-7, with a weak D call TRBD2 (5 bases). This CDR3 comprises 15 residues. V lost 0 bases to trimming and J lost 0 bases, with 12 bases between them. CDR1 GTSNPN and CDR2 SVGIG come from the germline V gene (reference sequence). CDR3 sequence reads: CAWSVASRSSYEQYF. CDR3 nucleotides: TGTGCCTGGAGTGTAGCTAGCAGATCCTCCTACGAGCAGTACTTC.

The CDR3 region is CASSEAGDPYNEQFF. The CDR3 coding sequence is TGTGCCAGCAGTGAAGCGGGAGACCCCTACAATGAGCAGTTCTTC. This rearrangement joins TRBV6-4 to TRBJ2-1, with 8 bases fitting TRBD2. The germline CDR1 and CDR2 sequences are MRHNA and SNTAGT. The CDR3 is 15 residues long. The trim removed 3 bases at V and 2 bases at J, leaving 3 bases unmatched.

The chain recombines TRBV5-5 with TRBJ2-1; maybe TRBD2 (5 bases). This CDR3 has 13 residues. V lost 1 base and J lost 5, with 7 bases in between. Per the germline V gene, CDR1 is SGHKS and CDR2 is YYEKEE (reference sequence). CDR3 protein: CASSLRENNEQFF. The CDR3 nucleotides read TGTGCCAGCAGCTTGCGGGAAAACAATGAGCAGTTCTTC.